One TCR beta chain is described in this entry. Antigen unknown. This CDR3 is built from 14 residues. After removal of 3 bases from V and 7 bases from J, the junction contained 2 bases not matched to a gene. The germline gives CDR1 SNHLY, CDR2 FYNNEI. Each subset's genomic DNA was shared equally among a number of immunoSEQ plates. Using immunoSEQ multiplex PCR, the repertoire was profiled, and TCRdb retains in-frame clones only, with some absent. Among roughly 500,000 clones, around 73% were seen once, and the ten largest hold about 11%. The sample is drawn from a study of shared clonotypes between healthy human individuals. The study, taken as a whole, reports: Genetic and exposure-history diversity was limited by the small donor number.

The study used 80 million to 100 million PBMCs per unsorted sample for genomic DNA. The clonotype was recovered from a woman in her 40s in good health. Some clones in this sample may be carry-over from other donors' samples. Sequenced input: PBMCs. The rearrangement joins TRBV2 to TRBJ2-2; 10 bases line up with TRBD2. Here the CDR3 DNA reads TGTGCCAGCAGTGAGCTAGCGGGAGTCGGGGAGCTGTTTTTT. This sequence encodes CASSELAGVGELFF.